A single sample gave rise to the 16 T cell receptor beta chains below, sequenced in a study of T cell repertoires in cytomegalovirus infection. TCRdb reprocessed the reads via MiXCR and lists one record per CDR3 protein. The data contain approximately 1,000,000 distinct CDR3 sequences, around 30% of them singletons. These TCRs are of unknown antigen specificity. Source: cultured CD8+ T cells from PBMCs, taken from culture after CMV antigen stimulation. All receptors come from a human donor in good health (CMV status not recorded). Some clones in this sample may be carry-over from other donors' samples.

This chain connects TRBV5-8 to TRBJ1-5, with a weak D call TRBD1 (5 bases). The CDR3 extends over 18 amino acids. Germline assignment: CDR1 SGHTS and CDR2 YDEGEE. V shed 1 base and J shed 0 bases, with 17 bases lying between them. The CDR3 region is CASSLRVSLDSSNQPQHF. Written as DNA, the CDR3 is TGTGCCAGCAGCTTGCGGGTCTCACTTGACAGTAGCAATCAGCCCCAGCATTTT. The full variable domain, in which reference TRBV5-8 and TRBJ1-5 provide the parts outside the CDR3, is EAGVTQSPTHLIKTRGQQATLRCSPISGHTSVYWYQQALGLGLQFLLWYDEGEERNRGNFPPRFSGRQFPNYSSELNVNALELEDSALYLCASSLRVSLDSSNQPQHFGDGTRLSIL.

Written as DNA, the CDR3 is TGTGCCAGCAGCGCGAGCCGGGACAGAGGTGAGGAGCAGTACGTC. Translated: CASSASRDRGEEQYV. The chain couples TRBV6-6 to TRBJ2-7; the match to TRBD1 covers 7 bases. The V gene end was trimmed by 6 bases and the J gene end by 7 bases; junction bases not matched to a gene: 15. CDR1 and CDR2 (germline): MNHNY, SVGAGI (reference sequence). The CDR3 spans 15 residues.

This clonotype has ten or more counts. This chain's CDR3 is CASSLATGAGTGNTIYF. The CDR3 nucleotides are TGTGCCAGCAGCTTGGCAACAGGGGCCGGCACTGGAAACACCATATATTTT. The chain links TRBV7-2 to TRBJ1-3; TRBD1 matches at 7 bases. The CDR3 loop spans 17 amino acids. V lost 3 bases, J lost 2 bases, and 10 bases stayed unmatched. Germline CDR1 is SGHTA and CDR2 is FQGNSA.

This clonotype was seen a few times. The chain carries TRBV6-5 and TRBJ2-7; D may be TRBD2 (5 bases). Trimming took 7 bases from V and 0 from J, leaving 16 bases between them. The length of the CDR3 is 15 residues. Germline V gene sequence: CDR1 MNHEY, CDR2 SVGAGI. The CDR3 loop reads CASTMGGGFSYEQYF. In nucleotides, the CDR3 is TGTGCCAGCACCATGGGCGGCGGGTTCTCCTACGAGCAGTACTTC.

This clonotype was seen repeatedly, ten times or more. The chain joins TRBV27 to TRBJ1-2; 7 bases are a match to TRBD1. This CDR3 region has 14 residues. Germline V gene data show CDR1 as MNHEY and CDR2 as SMNVEV (reference sequence). V shed 5 bases and J 4 bases; nucleotides not matched to a gene: 7. CDR3 region: CASSPRGGSYGYTF. CDR3 bases: TGTGCCAGCAGTCCCCGAGGGGGCAGCTATGGCTACACCTTC.

A few counts support this clonotype. V usage is TRBV6-1 and J usage is TRBJ1-2; the D gene is possibly TRBD1 (5 bases). V lost 8 bases and J 6 bases, leaving 19 bases between the germline ends. CDR3 length: 14 residues. Germline V gene data show CDR1 as MNHNS and CDR2 as SASEGT. This CDR3 is CASAWDGESDGYTF. Here the CDR3 DNA reads TGTGCCAGCGCCTGGGACGGTGAGTCTGATGGCTACACCTTC.

This clonotype was detected many times. The chain couples TRBV7-9 to TRBJ2-1; D tentatively reads TRBD1 or TRBD2 (6 bases each). With 3 bases removed from V and 0 bases from J, the gap between germline ends came to 12 bases. CDR3 length equals 16 residues. Germline V CDR1 and CDR2: SEHNR, FQNEAQ (reference sequence). The CDR3 protein is CASSFLGGGSYNEQFF. The CDR3 DNA reads TGTGCCAGCAGCTTTCTAGGGGGAGGCTCCTACAATGAGCAGTTCTTC.

The chain employs TRBV24-1 and TRBJ2-2, with 10 bases matching TRBD1. The germline V gene encodes CDR1 KGHDR and CDR2 SFDVKD. V dropped 3 bases and J dropped 5; count of bases not matched to a gene: 5. The CDR3 sequence is 16 residues long. CDR3 protein: CATSDPTGQGTGELFF. CDR3 nucleotides: TGTGCCACCAGTGATCCGACGGGACAGGGGACCGGGGAGCTGTTTTTT.

In this sample, this clonotype is medium-sized. V usage is TRBV19 and J usage is TRBJ2-1, with 12 bases that match TRBD2. Germline CDR1 and CDR2: LNHDA and SQIVND (reference sequence). V lost 5 bases and J lost 9; bases outside the gene matches: 8. This CDR3 has 15 amino acids. The CDR3 region has the DNA TGTGCCAGTAGTCCGGGACTAGCGGGCCGGGCTGAGCAGTTCTTC. Protein sequence: CASSPGLAGRAEQFF.

This clonotype was detected only a few times. The chain is built from TRBV7-9 and TRBJ2-7; TRBD1 agrees at 9 bases. In germline, CDR1 is SEHNR, CDR2 FQNEAQ (reference sequence). J gave up 4 bases and V 4 bases, and 8 bases lay outside the gene matches. This CDR3 is built from 15 residues. The CDR3 DNA reads TGTGCCAGCAGCTCGTCACAGGGGGCTGGTTACGAGCAGTACTTC. Its protein product is CASSSSQGAGYEQYF.

This clonotype occurred a few times. The chain joins TRBV7-9 to TRBJ1-4; D is ambiguous. The CDR3 consists of 14 residues. V was trimmed by 3 bases and J by 7 bases, leaving 12 bases between them. From germline, CDR1 is SEHNR and CDR2 FQNEAQ (reference sequence). CDR3 DNA: TGTGCCAGCAGCTTGGGCACTGGGAGTGAAAAACTGTTTTTT. Encoded protein: CASSLGTGSEKLFF.

This clonotype has a count of ten or more. The rearrangement uses TRBV12-3 or TRBV12-4 and TRBJ1-4; D not certain. This CDR3 spans 12 amino acids. V lost 6 bases, J lost 7 bases, and 9 bases lay in between. The CDR3 DNA is TGTGCCAGCAGCAGCCCGGGTGAAAAACTGTTTTTT. Residues: CASSSPGEKLFF.

The CDR3 spells CASRFSGVAYNEQFF. The CDR3 DNA sequence: TGTGCCAGCAGATTCAGCGGGGTGGCCTACAATGAGCAGTTCTTC. This chain joins TRBV5-5 and TRBJ2-1; 7 nucleotides agree with TRBD2. The CDR3 loop spans 15 amino acids. V gave up 5 bases and J gave up 2 bases; unmatched junction bases: 7. Germline V gives CDR1 SGHKS, CDR2 YYEKEE (reference sequence).

There are a few counts of this clonotype. The chain is built from TRBV6-2 or TRBV6-3 and TRBJ2-1; 12 bases align to TRBD2. The CDR3 loop spans 16 amino acids. Per germline, CDR1 MNHEY and CDR2 SVGEGT. V gave up 6 bases and J gave up 6 bases; unmatched junction bases: 9. CDR3 in DNA: TGTGCCAGCAGCCCGCTGTCTAGCGGGGGGGTCAATGAGCAGTTCTTC. This codes for CASSPLSSGGVNEQFF.

The V gene is TRBV14, the J gene TRBJ1-2; tentative D call: TRBD1 (5 bases). There are 16 residues in the CDR3. V lost 0 bases to trimming and J lost 8 bases, with 19 bases between them. Germline-derived CDR1 and CDR2 are SGHDN and FVKESK. CDR3: CASSQDLRGAPKGYTF. CDR3 coding DNA: TGTGCCAGCAGCCAAGATCTTAGGGGCGCACCTAAAGGCTACACCTTC.

This CDR3 reads CASSFEGSGALEQYF. The CDR3 DNA is TGTGCCAGCAGCTTCGAGGGCAGCGGTGCGTTGGAGCAGTACTTC. The V call is TRBV5-6, the J call TRBJ2-7, with TRBD2 as a possible D gene (5 bases). Germline V gene sequence: CDR1 SGHDT, CDR2 YYEEEE. The CDR3 covers 15 residues. Trimming removed 2 bases from V and 7 bases from J, with 19 bases in between.